This T cell receptor beta chain was obtained from a study of blood T cell repertoires in COVID-19. V dropped 8 bases and J dropped 0 bases, with 8 bases sitting between them. The CDR3 spans 12 residues. Per the germline V gene, CDR1 is ENHRY and CDR2 is SYGVKD. Clones were sequenced by immunoSEQ multiplex PCR, and TCRdb holds only the in-frame ones, with some missing. The table has hundreds of thousands of clones, 85% to 90% seen once; the top ten hold over 4%. The source material was peripheral blood. The sequence came from a woman aged 30 to 39 with acute or convalescent COVID-19. The chain is built from TRBV10-3 and TRBJ2-7; D not certain. The CDR3 region is CAISGPSYEQYF. The CDR3 DNA reads as TGTGCCATCTCGGGTCCCTCCTACGAGCAGTACTTC.